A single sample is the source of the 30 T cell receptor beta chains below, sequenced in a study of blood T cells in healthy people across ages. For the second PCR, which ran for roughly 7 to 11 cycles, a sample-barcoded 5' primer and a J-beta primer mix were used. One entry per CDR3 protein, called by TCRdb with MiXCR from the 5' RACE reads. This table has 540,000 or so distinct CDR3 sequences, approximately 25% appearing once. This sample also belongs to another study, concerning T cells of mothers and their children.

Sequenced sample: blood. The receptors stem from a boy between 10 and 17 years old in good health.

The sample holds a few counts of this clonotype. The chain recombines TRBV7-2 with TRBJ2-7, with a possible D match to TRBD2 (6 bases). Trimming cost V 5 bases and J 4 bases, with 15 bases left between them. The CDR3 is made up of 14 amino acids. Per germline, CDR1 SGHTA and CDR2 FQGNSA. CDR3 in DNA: TGTGCCAGCAGCCCTCGGGGGTCGGGTTACGAGCAGTACTTC. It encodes CASSPRGSGYEQYF.

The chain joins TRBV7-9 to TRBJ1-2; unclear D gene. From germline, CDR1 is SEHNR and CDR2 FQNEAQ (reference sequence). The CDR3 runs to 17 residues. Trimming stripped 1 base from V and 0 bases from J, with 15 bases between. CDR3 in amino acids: CASSLDVTSGTNYGYTF. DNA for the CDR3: TGTGCCAGCAGCTTAGATGTGACATCGGGCACTAACTATGGCTACACCTTC.

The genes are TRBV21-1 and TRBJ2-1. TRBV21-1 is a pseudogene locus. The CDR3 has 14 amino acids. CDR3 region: CASSLQYRYNEQFF. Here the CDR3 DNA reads TGTGCCAGCAGCCTACAGTACCGTTACAATGAGCAGTTCTTC.

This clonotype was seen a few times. The CDR3 DNA reads TGTGCCAGCAGTTCCCGAGGGGTTCCGAACACTGAAGCTTTCTTT. Translation: CASSSRGVPNTEAFF. The V gene is TRBV28, the J gene TRBJ1-1; weak D call: TRBD1 (5 bases). Per the germline V gene, CDR1 is MDHEN and CDR2 is SYDVKM. Trimming left V 4 bases short and J 1 base short, with 13 bases between. CDR3 size: 15 residues.

The CDR3 nucleotides are TGTGCCAGCAGCTTAATTGGGACAGAGAGCACAGATACGCAGTATTTT. It specifies CASSLIGTESTDTQYF. J is TRBJ2-3 and V is TRBV7-3; 7 bases are shared with TRBD1. Trimming at V came to 1 base and at J to 0 bases, leaving 4 bases not matched to a gene. This CDR3 contains 16 residues. Per germline, CDR1 SGHTA and CDR2 FQGTGA.

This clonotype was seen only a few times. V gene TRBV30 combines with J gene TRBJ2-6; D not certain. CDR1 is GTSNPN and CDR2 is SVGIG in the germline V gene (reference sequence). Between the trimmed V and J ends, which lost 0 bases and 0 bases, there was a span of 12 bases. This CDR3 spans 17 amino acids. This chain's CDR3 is CAWSVMPGSSGANVLTF. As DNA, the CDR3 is TGTGCCTGGAGTGTAATGCCGGGCTCCTCTGGGGCCAACGTCCTGACTTTC.

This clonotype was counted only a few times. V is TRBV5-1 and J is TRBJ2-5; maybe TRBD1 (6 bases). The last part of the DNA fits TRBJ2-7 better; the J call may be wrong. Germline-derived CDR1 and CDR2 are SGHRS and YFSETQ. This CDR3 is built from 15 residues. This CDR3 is CASRPTTGTPYEQYF. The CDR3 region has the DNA TGCGCCAGCAGGCCGACCACCGGGACACCCTACGAGCAGTACTTC.

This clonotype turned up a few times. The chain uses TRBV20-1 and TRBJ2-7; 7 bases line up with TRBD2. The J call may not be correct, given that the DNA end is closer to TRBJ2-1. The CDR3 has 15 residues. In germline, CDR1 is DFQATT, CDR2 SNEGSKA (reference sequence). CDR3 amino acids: CSARAVQGRGNEQFF. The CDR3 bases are TGCAGTGCTAGAGCGGTTCAAGGGCGGGGGAATGAGCAGTTCTTC.

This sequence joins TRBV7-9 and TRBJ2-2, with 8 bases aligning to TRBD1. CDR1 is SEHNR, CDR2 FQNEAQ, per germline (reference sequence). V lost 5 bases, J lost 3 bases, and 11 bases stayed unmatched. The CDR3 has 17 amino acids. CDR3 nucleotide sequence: TGTGCCAGCAGCCCTAGATTGGACAGGGACTACACCGGGGAGCTGTTTTTT. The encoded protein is CASSPRLDRDYTGELFF.

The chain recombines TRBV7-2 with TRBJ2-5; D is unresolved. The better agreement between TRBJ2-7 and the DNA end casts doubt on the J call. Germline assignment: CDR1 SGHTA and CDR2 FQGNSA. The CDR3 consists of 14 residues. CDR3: CASSLASDGYEQYF. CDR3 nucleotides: TGTGCCAGCAGCTTAGCGTCCGACGGGTACGAGCAGTACTTC.

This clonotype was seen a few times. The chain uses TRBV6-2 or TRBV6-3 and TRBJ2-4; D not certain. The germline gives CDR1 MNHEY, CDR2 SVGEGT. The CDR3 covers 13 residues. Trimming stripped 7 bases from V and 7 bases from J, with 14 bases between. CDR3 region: CASNLGRWNIQYF. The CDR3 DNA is TGTGCCAGCAACCTGGGTCGGTGGAACATTCAGTACTTC.

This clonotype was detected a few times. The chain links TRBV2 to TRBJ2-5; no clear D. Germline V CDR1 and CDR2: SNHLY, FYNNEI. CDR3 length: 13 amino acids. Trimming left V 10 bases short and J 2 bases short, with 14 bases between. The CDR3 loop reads CATLLWGQETQYF. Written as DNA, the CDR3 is TGTGCCACGCTCCTCTGGGGTCAAGAGACCCAGTACTTC.

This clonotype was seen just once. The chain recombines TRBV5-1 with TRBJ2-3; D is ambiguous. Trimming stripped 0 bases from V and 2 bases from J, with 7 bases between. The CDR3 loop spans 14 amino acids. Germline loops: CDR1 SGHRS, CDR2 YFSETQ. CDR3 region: CASSLVTNTDTQYF. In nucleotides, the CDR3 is TGCGCCAGCAGCTTGGTAACTAACACAGATACGCAGTATTTT.

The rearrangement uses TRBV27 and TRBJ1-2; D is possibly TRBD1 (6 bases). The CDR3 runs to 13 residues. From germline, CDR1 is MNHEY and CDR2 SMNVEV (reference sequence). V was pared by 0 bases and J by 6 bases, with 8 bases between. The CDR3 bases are TGTGCCAGCAGTTTATCGGGGGCCGATGGCTACACCTTC. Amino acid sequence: CASSLSGADGYTF.

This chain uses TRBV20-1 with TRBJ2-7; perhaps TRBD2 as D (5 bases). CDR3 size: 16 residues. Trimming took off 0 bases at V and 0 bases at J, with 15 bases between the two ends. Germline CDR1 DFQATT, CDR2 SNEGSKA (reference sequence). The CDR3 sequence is CSARDSGSGSSYEQYF. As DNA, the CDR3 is TGCAGTGCTAGAGATTCCGGAAGCGGTAGCTCCTACGAGCAGTACTTC.

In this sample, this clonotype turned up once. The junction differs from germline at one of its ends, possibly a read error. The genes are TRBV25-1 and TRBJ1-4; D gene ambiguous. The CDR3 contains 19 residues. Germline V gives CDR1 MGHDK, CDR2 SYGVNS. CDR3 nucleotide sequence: TGTGCCGGCAGTGAATATAAGTTAGCAAAGCGGACGGAAGTGGAAAAACTGTTTTTT. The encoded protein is CAGSEYKLAKRTEVEKLFF.

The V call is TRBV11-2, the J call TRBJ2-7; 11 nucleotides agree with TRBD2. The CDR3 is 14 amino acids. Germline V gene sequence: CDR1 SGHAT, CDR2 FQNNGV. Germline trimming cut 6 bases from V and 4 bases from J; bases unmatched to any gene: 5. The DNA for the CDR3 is TGTGCCAGCAGACGACTAGCGGGAAGGTACGAGCAGTACTTC. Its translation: CASRRLAGRYEQYF.

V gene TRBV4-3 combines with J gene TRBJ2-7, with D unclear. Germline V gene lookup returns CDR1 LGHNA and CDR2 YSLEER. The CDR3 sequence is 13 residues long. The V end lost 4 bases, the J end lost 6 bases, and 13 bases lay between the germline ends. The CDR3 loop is CASSPNLVSEQYF. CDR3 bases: TGCGCCAGCAGCCCAAACCTCGTTTCCGAGCAGTACTTC.

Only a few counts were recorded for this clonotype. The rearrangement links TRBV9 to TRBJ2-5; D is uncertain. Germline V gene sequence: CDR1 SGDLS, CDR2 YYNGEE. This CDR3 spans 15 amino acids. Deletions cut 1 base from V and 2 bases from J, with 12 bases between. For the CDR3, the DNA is TGTGCCAGCAGCGTAAGTTGGGGTTCTCAAGAGACCCAGTACTTC. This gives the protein CASSVSWGSQETQYF.

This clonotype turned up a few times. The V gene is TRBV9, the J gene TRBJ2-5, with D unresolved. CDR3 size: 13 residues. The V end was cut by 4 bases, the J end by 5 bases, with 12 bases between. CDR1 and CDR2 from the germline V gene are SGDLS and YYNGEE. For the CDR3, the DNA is TGTGCCAGCAGCCTTGGACGCTATGAGACCCAGTACTTC. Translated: CASSLGRYETQYF.

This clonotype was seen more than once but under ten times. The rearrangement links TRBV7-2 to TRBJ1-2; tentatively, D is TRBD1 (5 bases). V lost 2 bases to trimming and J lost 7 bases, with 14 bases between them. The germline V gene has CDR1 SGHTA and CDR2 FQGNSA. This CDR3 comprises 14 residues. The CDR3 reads CASSLSEGLSGYTF. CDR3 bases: TGTGCCAGCAGCTTATCCGAGGGGCTAAGTGGCTACACCTTC.

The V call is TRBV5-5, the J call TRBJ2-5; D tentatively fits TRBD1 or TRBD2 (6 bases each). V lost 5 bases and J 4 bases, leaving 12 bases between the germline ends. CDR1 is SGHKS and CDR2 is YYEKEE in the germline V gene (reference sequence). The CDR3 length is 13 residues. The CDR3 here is CASRHGGGETQYF. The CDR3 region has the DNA TGTGCCAGCAGACACGGAGGGGGAGAGACCCAGTACTTC.

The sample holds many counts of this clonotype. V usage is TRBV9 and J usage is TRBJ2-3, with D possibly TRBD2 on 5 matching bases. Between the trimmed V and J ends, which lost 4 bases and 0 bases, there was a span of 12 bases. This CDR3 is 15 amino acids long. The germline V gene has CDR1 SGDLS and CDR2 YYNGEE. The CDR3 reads CASSLGLYSTDTQYF. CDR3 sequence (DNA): TGTGCCAGCAGCCTCGGACTTTATAGCACAGATACGCAGTATTTT.

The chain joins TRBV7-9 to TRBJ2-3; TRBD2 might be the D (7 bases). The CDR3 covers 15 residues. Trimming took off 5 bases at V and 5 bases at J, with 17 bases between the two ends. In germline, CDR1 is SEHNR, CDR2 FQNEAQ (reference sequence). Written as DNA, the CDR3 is TGTGCCAGCAGCAAGGGGGGGTTTGAGGTAGATACGCAGTATTTT. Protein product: CASSKGGFEVDTQYF.

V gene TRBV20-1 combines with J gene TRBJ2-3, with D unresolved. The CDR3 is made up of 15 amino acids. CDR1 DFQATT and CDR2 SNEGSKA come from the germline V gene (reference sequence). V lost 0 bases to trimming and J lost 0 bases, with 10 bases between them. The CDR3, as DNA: TGCAGTGCTAGAGACTCAAGGAGAAGCACAGATACGCAGTATTTT. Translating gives CSARDSRRSTDTQYF.

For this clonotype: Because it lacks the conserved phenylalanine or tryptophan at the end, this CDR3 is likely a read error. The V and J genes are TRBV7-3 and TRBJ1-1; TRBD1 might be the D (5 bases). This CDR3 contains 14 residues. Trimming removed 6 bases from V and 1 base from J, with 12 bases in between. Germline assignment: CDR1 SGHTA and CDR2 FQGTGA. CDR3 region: CASSERGPNTEAFS. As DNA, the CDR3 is TGTGCCAGCAGTGAGCGGGGCCCGAACACTGAAGCTTTCTCT.

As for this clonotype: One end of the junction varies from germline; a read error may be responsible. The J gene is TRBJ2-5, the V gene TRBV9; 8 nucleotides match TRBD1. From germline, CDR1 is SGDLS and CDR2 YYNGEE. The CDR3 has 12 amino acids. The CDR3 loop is CASSAGQGPSRF. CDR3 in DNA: TGTGCCAGCAGCGCCGGACAGGGCCCTTCTCGGTTC.

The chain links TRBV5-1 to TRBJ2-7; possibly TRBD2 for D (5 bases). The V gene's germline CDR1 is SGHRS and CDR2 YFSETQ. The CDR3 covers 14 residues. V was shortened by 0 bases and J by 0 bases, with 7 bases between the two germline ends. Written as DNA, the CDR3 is TGCGCCAGCAGCTTGGGTGACTACTCCTACGAGCAGTACTTC. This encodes CASSLGDYSYEQYF.

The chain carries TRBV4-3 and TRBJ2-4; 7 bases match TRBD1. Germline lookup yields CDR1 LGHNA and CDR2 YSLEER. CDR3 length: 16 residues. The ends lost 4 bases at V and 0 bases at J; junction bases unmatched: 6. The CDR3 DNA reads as TGCGCCAGCAGCCGGGTTTACAGGGGAGCCAAAAACATTCAGTACTTC. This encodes CASSRVYRGAKNIQYF.

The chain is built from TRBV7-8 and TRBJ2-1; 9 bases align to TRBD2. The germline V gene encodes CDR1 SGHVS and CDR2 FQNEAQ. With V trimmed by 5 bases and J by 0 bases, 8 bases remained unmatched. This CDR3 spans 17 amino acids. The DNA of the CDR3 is TGTGCCAGCAGCGCCAACCAGCGGGGGGCCTCCTACAATGAGCAGTTCTTC. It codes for CASSANQRGASYNEQFF.